The entry below gives a single T cell receptor (beta chain) sequence along with its context. The antigen remains unidentified. V lost 7 bases, J lost 0 bases, and 13 bases lay in between. The CDR3 spans 14 residues. Germline CDR1 reads MDHEN; CDR2 reads SYDVKM. This table comes from immunoSEQ multiplex PCR, and its TCRdb copy is limited to in-frame clones, with some not included. This repertoire shows about 140,000 clones, about 86% found once; its top ten account for approximately 7.5%. The data derive from a study of cytomegalovirus exposure and HLA in healthy donors. For the study at large: The roughly 120 validation repertoires were reported in a later analysis to have been generated on the same platform as the approximately 700 first-cohort repertoires. Broader study findings: Cytomegalovirus status was reportedly diagnosed by the classifier with high sensitivity and specificity.

The source material was PBMCs. The clonotype originates from a woman between 18 and 29 years old in good health and CMV-seropositive. V usage is TRBV28 and J usage is TRBJ2-7, with D perhaps matching TRBD2 (5 bases). The CDR3 reads CASKLAGSSYEQYF. The DNA for the CDR3 is TGTGCCAGCAAATTGGCGGGTAGCTCCTACGAGCAGTACTTC.